Included here is one TCR beta chain sequence, with context. This sample was taken from a study of blood T cell repertoires in COVID-19. As for the study in general: Samples of COVID-19 (acute and convalescent) were obtained from the United States, Italy and Spain. The cDNA or gDNA used as material had been derived from T cells, B-cell-depleted T cells, or PBMCs.

The CDR3 runs 15 residues. The germline V gene encodes CDR1 SGHRS and CDR2 YFSETQ. V lost 0 bases and J lost 4, with 13 bases in between. As originally analysed: The assay estimated nucleated cells by amplifying reference gene primers. The assay was immunoSEQ multiplex PCR, and TCRdb's table has in-frame clones only and misses some. V, J and clone size derive from that table, while D and trimming were established from the DNA sequence. The table records around 150,000 clones, roughly 79% of them present only once. The rearrangement joins TRBV5-1 to TRBJ1-1; no clear D gene. This clonotype was sampled from an elderly woman with acute or convalescent COVID-19. Sample: peripheral blood. In DNA, the CDR3 is TGCGCCAGCAGCTTGGATGAGGGTAGGATCACTGAAGCTTTCTTT. Its protein is CASSLDEGRITEAFF.